The clone carrying this T cell receptor (beta chain) occurred many times. The sample belongs to a study of T cells in Graves' hyperthyroidism and ophthalmopathy. The V gene's germline CDR1 is SNHLY and CDR2 FYNNEI. V lost 4 bases to trimming and J lost 1 base, with 13 bases between them. This CDR3 has 15 residues. Researchers took RNA transcripts and amplified the TCR beta CDR3 regions from them. The HTBI primer set served for first-round RT-PCR of the TCR CDR3. TCRdb processed the multiplex PCR reads anew with MiXCR; each CDR3 protein has one entry. Here the sample spans a few hundred thousand distinct CDR3 sequences, roughly 14% being singletons. Patients with uncontrolled infections, other autoimmune diseases, pregnancy or lactation were excluded.

This receptor was identified in a woman aged 18-29 years with Graves' hyperthyroidism. V usage is TRBV2 and J usage is TRBJ1-1, with TRBD1 as a possible D gene (6 bases). Sequenced sample: blood. CDR3 amino acids: CASSVVKGGNTEAFF. For the CDR3, the DNA is TGTGCCAGCAGTGTAGTAAAGGGGGGGAACACTGAAGCTTTCTTT.